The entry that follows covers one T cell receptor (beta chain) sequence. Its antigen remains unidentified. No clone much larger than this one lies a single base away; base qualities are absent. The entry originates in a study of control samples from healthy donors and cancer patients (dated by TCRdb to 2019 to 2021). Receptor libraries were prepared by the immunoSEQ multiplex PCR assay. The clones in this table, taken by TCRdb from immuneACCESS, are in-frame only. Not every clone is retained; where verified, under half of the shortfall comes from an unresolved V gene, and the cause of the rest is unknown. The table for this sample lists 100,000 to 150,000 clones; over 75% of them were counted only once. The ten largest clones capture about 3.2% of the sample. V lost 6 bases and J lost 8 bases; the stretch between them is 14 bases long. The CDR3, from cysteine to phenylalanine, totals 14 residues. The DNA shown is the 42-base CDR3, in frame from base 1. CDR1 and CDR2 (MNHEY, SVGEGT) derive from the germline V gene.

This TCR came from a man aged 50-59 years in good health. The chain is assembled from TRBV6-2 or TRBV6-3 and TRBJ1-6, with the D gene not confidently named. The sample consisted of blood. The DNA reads TGTGCCAGCAGCGTACATGTGGGCCATTCACCCCTCCACTTT. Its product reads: CASSVHVGHSPLHF.